These 14 T cell receptor beta chains came from one sample sequenced in a study of shared clonotypes between healthy human individuals. Libraries were prepared by immunoSEQ multiplex PCR; TCRdb keeps only in-frame clonotypes and omits some of them. The sample lists 450,000 to 600,000 clones; 79% were seen once. Sample: PBMCs. The receptors were gathered from a woman aged 35 to 49 in good health. Some clones in this sample may be carry-over from other donors' samples.

The chain is built from TRBV5-1 and TRBJ2-3; TRBD2 agrees at 9 bases. Germline V CDR1 and CDR2: SGHRS, YFSETQ. V lost 6 bases and J lost 2; bases outside the gene matches: 10. The CDR3 extends over 16 amino acids. The CDR3 spells CASTLGLAGYTDTQYF. The CDR3 bases are TGCGCCAGCACCCTCGGGCTAGCGGGATACACAGATACGCAGTATTTT.

The chain has TRBV5-1 and TRBJ2-5, with D possibly matching TRBD2 (6 bases). With 1 base removed from V and 5 bases from J, the gap between germline ends came to 12 bases. Germline V CDR1 and CDR2: SGHRS, YFSETQ. The CDR3 loop spans 14 amino acids. The CDR3 here is CASSLSTGGETQYF. The CDR3 coding sequence is TGCGCCAGCAGCTTGAGTACAGGAGGGGAGACCCAGTACTTC.

This clone was picked up one time. J is TRBJ1-4 and V is TRBV11-2, with a tentative D call TRBD1 (6 bases). V lost 4 bases to trimming and J lost 4 bases, with 19 bases between them. The CDR3 runs to 17 residues. Germline-derived CDR1 and CDR2 are SGHAT and FQNNGV. CDR3 DNA: TGTGCCAGCAGCTCGGACAGAACGAGGGGATTTAATGAAAAACTGTTTTTT. Its protein is CASSSDRTRGFNEKLFF.

This sequence joins TRBV29-1 and TRBJ1-3; TRBD1 might be the D (6 bases). The CDR3 covers 13 residues. CDR1 and CDR2 (germline): SQVTM, ANQGSEA. V gave up 0 bases and J gave up 5 bases, with 8 bases separating them. The CDR3 DNA reads TGCAGCGTTGAAGAGGGACAAAGAAACACCATATATTTT. Its protein product is CSVEEGQRNTIYF.

Regarding this clone: This same CDR3 is encoded by further DNA sequences in the sample. The rearrangement uses TRBV28 and TRBJ2-5; D ambiguous. CDR3 length: 12 amino acids. V lost 2 bases, J lost 1 base, and 2 bases lay in between. Germline lookup yields CDR1 MDHEN and CDR2 SYDVKM. In DNA form, the CDR3 reads TGTGCCAGCAGTTTAGGCCAAGAGACCCAGTACTTC. Its protein product is CASSLGQETQYF.

The CDR3 DNA reads TGTGCCAGCTTCGAGGCGACGGGACAGGGGGCCTATGGCTACACCTTC. Translating gives CASFEATGQGAYGYTF. The chain combines TRBV28 with TRBJ1-2, with 12 bases that match TRBD1. This CDR3 is built from 16 residues. Looked up from germline, CDR1 is MDHEN and CDR2 is SYDVKM. Trimming took 8 bases from V and 4 from J; bases not matched to a gene: 11.

This chain connects TRBV15 to TRBJ1-3; perhaps TRBD1 as D (6 bases). CDR1 is LNHNV, CDR2 YYDKDF, per germline (reference sequence). Trimming cost V 1 base and J 4 bases, with 11 bases left between them. The CDR3 has 15 residues. Written as DNA, the CDR3 is TGTGCCACCAGCAGAGGTACAGGGATGGGAAACACCATATATTTT. Translated, it gives CATSRGTGMGNTIYF. Supplemented by reference TRBV15 and TRBJ1-3, the full variable domain reads DAMVIQNPRYQVTQFGKPVTLSCSQTLNHNVMYWYQQKSSQAPKLLFHYYDKDFNNEADTPDNFQSRRPNTSFCFLDIRSPGLGDTAMYLCATSRGTGMGNTIYFGEGSWLTVV.

This chain links TRBV28 with TRBJ1-1, with D uncertain. The CDR3 runs 11 residues. Looked up from germline, CDR1 is MDHEN and CDR2 is SYDVKM. Trimming took 5 bases from V and 2 from J, leaving 3 bases between them. The DNA for the CDR3 is TGTGCCAGCAGTGGAAACACTGAAGCTTTCTTT. It yields the protein CASSGNTEAFF.

CDR3 sequence reads: CASRQGWGDTQYF. The CDR3, as DNA: TGTGCCAGCAGACAGGGGTGGGGGGATACGCAGTATTTT. The chain has TRBV6-5 and TRBJ2-3; 7 nucleotides align to TRBD1. With 6 bases clipped from V and 6 bases from J, the junction kept 6 bases outside the gene matches. The CDR3 is 13 amino acids. CDR1 MNHEY and CDR2 SVGAGI come from the germline V gene.

CDR3 in amino acids: CASSLGLAEDTQYF. In DNA, the CDR3 is TGTGCCAGCAGCTTGGGACTAGCGGAAGATACGCAGTATTTT. The chain links TRBV5-4 to TRBJ2-3, with 9 nucleotides matching TRBD2. The junction had 1 base not matched to a gene; V was cut back by 0 bases and J by 5 bases. The CDR3 extends over 14 amino acids. CDR1 is SGHNT, CDR2 YYREEE, per germline (reference sequence).

J is TRBJ1-1 and V is TRBV5-5, with D perhaps TRBD1 (6 bases). CDR1 is SGHKS, CDR2 YYEKEE, per germline (reference sequence). Between the trimmed V and J ends, which lost 2 bases and 7 bases, there was a span of 12 bases. The CDR3 is made up of 13 amino acids. The CDR3: CASSLPDSDEAFF. The CDR3, as DNA: TGTGCCAGCAGCTTACCGGACAGTGATGAAGCTTTCTTT.

The V call is TRBV6-1, the J call TRBJ2-3, with 7 bases fitting TRBD1. Germline-derived CDR1 and CDR2 are MNHNS and SASEGT. The V segment lost 6 bases and the J segment 6 bases; nucleotides outside the gene matches: 6. This CDR3 has 13 residues. CDR3: CASSRTGVDTQYF. In DNA form, the CDR3 reads TGTGCCAGCAGCCGAACAGGGGTCGATACGCAGTATTTT.

This clone was observed a few times. The rearrangement uses TRBV7-9 and TRBJ2-3; D ambiguous. Germline CDR1 SEHNR, CDR2 FQNEAQ (reference sequence). The CDR3 has 13 amino acids. The ends were cut back, 4 bases at V and 6 bases at J, with 11 bases in the middle. The CDR3 sequence is CASSSEVLDTQYF. CDR3 DNA: TGTGCCAGCAGCTCTGAGGTTCTGGATACGCAGTATTTT.

As for this clone: This likely traces to a read error, being one base from a far larger clone. The chain employs TRBV27 and TRBJ2-7; D could derive from TRBD1 or TRBD2 (5 bases each). The CDR3 has 12 amino acids. Germline values: CDR1 MNHEY, CDR2 SMNVEV (reference sequence). Trimming removed 2 bases from V and 5 bases from J, with 7 bases in between. CDR3 amino acids: CASSLGTHEQYF. For the CDR3, the DNA is TGTGCCAGCAGTTTAGGGACCCACGAGCAGTACTTC.